This T cell receptor beta chain was observed in a study of control samples from healthy donors and cancer patients. Sequencing used immunoSEQ multiplex PCR; TCRdb keeps in-frame clones, though not all of them. The sample contains more than 65,000 clones, roughly 80% of which appear only once. Germline V gene sequence: CDR1 SNHLY, CDR2 FYNNEI. With 7 bases clipped from V and 4 bases from J, the junction kept 4 bases outside the gene matches. The length of the CDR3 is 13 residues. This sequence was found in a man in his forties or fifties in good health. The J gene is TRBJ2-1, the V gene TRBV2, with 7 bases that match TRBD2. Sequenced sample: blood. The CDR3 region has the DNA TGTGCCAGCAATGACGGGGGGTACAATGAGCAGTTCTTC. It is translated as CASNDGGYNEQFF.